A selection of T cell receptor beta chains follows, all from one sample in a study of cytomegalovirus exposure and HLA in healthy donors. Here immunoSEQ multiplex PCR was the method, and the copy in TCRdb shows in-frame clones only, minus some. The data show some 150,000 clones, roughly 76% seen once. The sequencing input was PBMCs. Every receptor here comes from a woman between 50 and 59 years old in good health and CMV-seronegative. The CDR3 runs from the conserved cysteine through the conserved F or W. The order of the fields is J gene, CDR3 length, V gene, D gene, clone size, CDR3 DNA, CDR3 protein. D genes are given only for firm matches. Clone size is given for some rows only: seen once, a few or many times, or a class if the clone is expanded.

TRBJ1-1 16 TRBV5-4 - once TGTGCCAGCAGCTTGGCTAGGACAAATTGGAACACTGAAGCTTTCTTT CASSLARTNWNTEAFF
TRBJ2-7 15 TRBV7-3 TRBD1 once TGTGCCAGCAGACGGACAGGGGGCATTTCCTACGAGCAGTACTTC CASRRTGGISYEQYF
TRBJ2-5 12 TRBV11-3 - - TGTGCCAGCAGCAAGGACAGAGAGACCCAGTACTTC CASSKDRETQYF
TRBJ2-7 13 TRBV5-4 - - TGTGCCAGCAGTTTGGACAGAACCTACGAGCAGTACTTC CASSLDRTYEQYF
TRBJ2-2 16 TRBV5-1 TRBD2 - TGCGCCAGCAGCTTAAGGACTAGCGGGACCACCGGGGAGCTGTTTTTT CASSLRTSGTTGELFF
TRBJ2-3 15 TRBV18 - few TGTGCCAGCTCCCTGGGGGGGGCCGGAGCAGATACGCAGTATTTT CASSLGGAGADTQYF
TRBJ1-5 15 TRBV9 - - TGTGCCAGCAGCCTCACTGTAGGGGCTAATCAGCCCCAGCATTTT CASSLTVGANQPQHF
TRBJ2-5 17 TRBV7-9 TRBD2 - TGTGCCAGCAGCTTAAGGCCGGGACTAGCGGGATCCGAGACCCAGTACTTC CASSLRPGLAGSETQYF
TRBJ2-3 15 TRBV13 TRBD1 few TGTGCTAGCAGCTCCGGGACAGGACGTTTCGATACGCAGTATTTT CASSSGTGRFDTQYF
TRBJ1-2 14 TRBV5-6 TRBD1 - TGTGCCAGCAGCTTGGAGAGGGGGCGAAATGGCTACACCTTC CASSLERGRNGYTF
TRBJ2-1 15 TRBV7-2 - - TGTGCCAGCAGCTTCACGGGAGAGCGCTACAATGAGCAGTTCTTC CASSFTGERYNEQFF
TRBJ2-7 12 TRBV7-9 - - TGTGCCAGCAGCGCCCTGGGGCACGAGCAGTACTTC CASSALGHEQYF
TRBJ1-3 17 TRBV5-5 - few TGTGCCAGCAGCTTATCCCTCGCGGGGAGCTCTGGAAACACCATATATTTT CASSLSLAGSSGNTIYF
TRBJ2-7 15 TRBV7-2 TRBD2 - TGTGCCAGCAGCTTAGCCAGCGGGAGCTCCTACGAGCAGTACTTC CASSLASGSSYEQYF
TRBJ2-2 14 TRBV29-1 TRBD2 once TGCAGCGTTGAAAGCGGGGAGAACACCGGGGAGCTGTTTTTT CSVESGENTGELFF
TRBJ1-2 15 TRBV5-1 - - TGCGCCAGCAGCTTGGTTTTCGGGGGAGTTCATGGCTACACCTTC CASSLVFGGVHGYTF
TRBJ2-1 17 TRBV18 TRBD1 once TGTGCCAGCTCACCTACCCGGACAGGGGAGTCCTACAATGAGCAGTTCTTC CASSPTRTGESYNEQFF
TRBJ2-2 18 TRBV7-7 TRBD1 - TGTGCCAGCAGCCAGATCATTACAGGGGGCCCAAACACCGGGGAGCTGTTTTTT CASSQIITGGPNTGELFF
TRBJ2-5 13 TRBV5-1 TRBD1 - TGCGCCAGCTCAGGGGGTGTCCAAGAGACCCAGTACTTC CASSGGVQETQYF
TRBJ1-6 15 TRBV5-5 - - TGTGCCAGCAACCCGGACAGAAATGATAATTCACCCCTCCACTTT CASNPDRNDNSPLHF
TRBJ2-5 13 TRBV28 - - TGTGCCAGCAGGCCTACAGGGTTGGAGACCCAGTACTTC CASRPTGLETQYF
TRBJ2-3 15 TRBV2 TRBD2 few TGTGCCAGCAGTGGGGGGGGACCTCAACGGGGGACGCAGTATTTT CASSGGGPQRGTQYF
TRBJ2-7 14 TRBV5-1 - - TGCGCCAGCAGCCCGGGACAAGACCCCTACGAGCAGTACTTC CASSPGQDPYEQYF
TRBJ1-1 13 TRBV7-9 - - TGTGCCAGCAGCCCCTCGGGGGAAGGTGAAGCTTTCTTT CASSPSGEGEAFF
TRBJ1-1 17 TRBV5-4 - - TGTGCCAGCAGCTTGGGCGGGATTTCCTTCATGAACACTGAAGCTTTCTTT CASSLGGISFMNTEAFF
TRBJ1-2 13 TRBV19 - - TGTGCCATTTACAGGGCAGAAGAGAATGGCTACACCTTC CAIYRAEENGYTF
TRBJ2-6 18 TRBV4-2 TRBD2 few TGTGCCAGCAGCCAAGATCCTTTGGCGGGAGGTGGGGCCAACGTCCTGACTTTC CASSQDPLAGGGANVLTF
TRBJ2-3 14 TRBV11-3 - - TGTGCCAGCAGCTTAACGGGGAGCACAGATACGCAGTATTTT CASSLTGSTDTQYF
TRBJ1-5 16 TRBV27 TRBD1 - TGTGCCAGCAGTCCGGACAGGGCTATTAGCAATCAGCCCCAGCATTTT CASSPDRAISNQPQHF
TRBJ2-5 13 TRBV11-3 TRBD2 - TGTGCCAGCAGCCTTAGCGGGGAAGAGACCCAGTACTTC CASSLSGEETQYF
TRBJ2-3 14 TRBV7-9 - - TGTGCCAGCAGCTTAGGACTAGAAACAGATACGCAGTATTTT CASSLGLETDTQYF
TRBJ1-1 14 TRBV25-1 - few TGTGCCAGCAGTGATCCGCAGGGGTGGACTGAAGCTTTCTTT CASSDPQGWTEAFF
TRBJ2-2 15 TRBV7-2 TRBD1 - TGTGCCAGCAGCCAGGGACAGGGAGGCACCGGGGAGCTGTTTTTT CASSQGQGGTGELFF
TRBJ1-4 15 TRBV18 - - TGTGCCAGCTCACTACGCATCGGGGTAGATGAAAAACTGTTTTTT CASSLRIGVDEKLFF
TRBJ2-1 17 TRBV5-6 TRBD2 - TGTGCCAGCAGCCCGCTGGGGGGAGCGGGGGGTGACAATGAGCAGTTCTTC CASSPLGGAGGDNEQFF
TRBJ2-5 15 TRBV25-1 TRBD1 - TGTGCCAGCAGTCCGGGGGAGACAGGGGGAAAGACCCAGTACTTC CASSPGETGGKTQYF
TRBJ2-7 16 TRBV5-1 TRBD2 - TGCGCTAGCAGCTTGGCCTGGGCGGGGGTTCCCTACGAGCAGTACTTC CASSLAWAGVPYEQYF